This T cell receptor (beta chain) was found in a study of blood T cell repertoires in COVID-19. Looking at the study overall: Whether acute or convalescent, the COVID-19 samples came from the United States, Italy and Spain. T cells, B-cell-depleted T cells, or PBMCs supplied cDNA or gDNA.

This clone was observed a single time. In the original processing: Amplification of reference gene primers provided the estimated nucleated cell counts. The protocol was immunoSEQ multiplex PCR, while the TCRdb copy is restricted to in-frame clones and leaves out a portion. That table supplies the V and J calls and clone size; D and trimming were determined from the DNA. The sample shows hundreds of thousands of clones, 87% of them seen only once. V lost 1 base and J 0 bases, leaving 23 bases between the germline ends. CDR1 KGHDR and CDR2 SFDVKD come from the germline V gene. The CDR3 covers 21 residues.

The sequenced sample consisted of peripheral blood. The chain couples TRBV24-1 to TRBJ1-4, with D unresolved. This receptor was taken from a man aged 18 to 35 with active or convalescent COVID-19. The DNA of the CDR3 is TGTGCCACCAGTGATTTTAGGAGGAGGTTGGGCAGGCAGGCAACTAATGAAAAACTGTTTTTT. It specifies CATSDFRRRLGRQATNEKLFF.